Listed below are T cell receptor beta chains from one sample, sequenced in a study of cytomegalovirus exposure and HLA in healthy donors. The table came from immunoSEQ multiplex PCR; TCRdb's copy has only in-frame clones and leaves some out. Seen here are about 100,000 clones, around 80% observed once, and the top ten hold 1.2%. Specimen: PBMCs. These receptors originate from a woman under 30 in good health and CMV-seronegative. Each CDR3 is given with its conserved first and last residue. Fields, in order: V gene, clone size, CDR3 length, D gene, J gene, CDR3 DNA, CDR3 protein. D genes are given only for firm matches. Clone size is shown for a subset of rows, as once, few, many or a class of expanded clone.

TRBV4-3	once	16	TRBD1	TRBJ2-6	TGCGCCAGCAGCCAAGGACAGGGCACTGGGGCCAACGTCCTGACTTTC	CASSQGQGTGANVLTF
TRBV2	.	15	TRBD1	TRBJ1-5	TGTGCCAGCGACAGGACAGGGGCGAGCAATCAGCCCCAGCATTTT	CASDRTGASNQPQHF
TRBV18	.	17	TRBD1	TRBJ2-1	TGTGCCAGCTCAACAGGGGGCGAGGTACGAACGTACAATGAGCAGTTCTTC	CASSTGGEVRTYNEQFF
TRBV19	.	15	.	TRBJ2-5	TGTGCCAGTAGTAGAATCCGACAGGTTCAAGAGACCCAGTACTTC	CASSRIRQVQETQYF
TRBV6-6	.	15	TRBD1	TRBJ2-3	TGTGCCAGCAGTGACCGGACAGGCAGAACAGATACGCAGTATTTT	CASSDRTGRTDTQYF
TRBV11-2	.	13	.	TRBJ2-7	TGTGCCAGCAGCCCGACTATCTCCTACGAGCAGTACTTC	CASSPTISYEQYF
TRBV29-1	.	14	.	TRBJ1-2	TGCAGCGTTGCACCCACAGGGTTTGCCTATGGCTACACCTTC	CSVAPTGFAYGYTF
TRBV6-6	.	13	.	TRBJ1-1	TGTGCCAGCAGCAGGACAGAGAACACTGAAGCTTTCTTT	CASSRTENTEAFF
TRBV28	once	14	.	TRBJ1-1	TGTGCCAGCAGTTTACCCCTCCCGGGAACTGAAGCTTTCTTT	CASSLPLPGTEAFF
TRBV19	.	13	.	TRBJ2-7	TGTGCCAGTAGTATAACTCAGGGCTACGAGCAGTACTTC	CASSITQGYEQYF
TRBV7-2	.	13	TRBD2	TRBJ2-7	TGTGCCAGCAGCTTCAGCGGGGCCTACGAGCAGTACTTC	CASSFSGAYEQYF